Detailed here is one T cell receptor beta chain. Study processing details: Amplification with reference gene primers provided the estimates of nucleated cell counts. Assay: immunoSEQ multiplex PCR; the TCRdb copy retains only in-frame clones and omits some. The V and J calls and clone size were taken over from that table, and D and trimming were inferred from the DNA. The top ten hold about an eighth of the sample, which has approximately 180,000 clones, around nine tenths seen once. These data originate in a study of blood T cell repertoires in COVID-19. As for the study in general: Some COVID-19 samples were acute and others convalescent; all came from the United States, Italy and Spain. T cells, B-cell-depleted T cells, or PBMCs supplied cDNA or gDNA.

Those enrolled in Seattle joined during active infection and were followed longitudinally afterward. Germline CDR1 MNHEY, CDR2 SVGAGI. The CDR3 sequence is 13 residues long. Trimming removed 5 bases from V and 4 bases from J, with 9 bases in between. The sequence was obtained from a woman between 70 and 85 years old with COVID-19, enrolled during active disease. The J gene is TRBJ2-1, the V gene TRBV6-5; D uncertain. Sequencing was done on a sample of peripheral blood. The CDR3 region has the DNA TGTGCCAGCAGTCGACTCTTTTACAATGAGCAGTTCTTC. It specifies CASSRLFYNEQFF.